This T cell receptor beta chain was recovered during a study of T cells in Graves' hyperthyroidism and ophthalmopathy. The study's findings and limits: Blood also held most thyroid clonotypes expanded beyond 0.001.

The CDR3 sequence is 14 residues long. Trimming pared 6 bases from V and 2 bases from J, leaving 15 bases between. Germline-derived CDR1 and CDR2 are DFQATT and SNEGSKA (reference sequence). Amplification of TCR beta CDR3 regions used RNA as the template. HTBI primers were employed in a first-round RT-PCR of the TCR CDR3. TCRdb recomputed calls from the multiplex PCR reads with MiXCR, one row per CDR3 protein. The sample yields 540,000 or so distinct CDR3 sequences, 15% to 19% seen once. This clonotype occurred a few times. Its target is unknown. The clonotype originates from a woman in her 30s with Graves' hyperthyroidism. The sample comprised blood. This chain uses TRBV20-1 with TRBJ2-3, with D unclear. The CDR3 DNA reads as TGCAGTGCGGGCCAATTGCGGTCCACAGATACGCAGTATTTT. Its translation: CSAGQLRSTDTQYF.